This record concerns one T cell receptor (beta chain) sequence. These data belong to a study of T cell changes during pregnancy in multiple sclerosis. In germline, CDR1 is SGHTA, CDR2 FQGNSA. The CDR3 runs to 15 residues. Losses at the gene ends were 6 bases for V and 3 bases for J; bases not matched to a gene: 9. Using immunoSEQ multiplex PCR, the repertoire was profiled, and TCRdb retains in-frame clones only, with some absent. The sample contains some 28,000 clones, more than 85% of which appear only once. The sequence was collected from a female donor in good health, enrolled as a control in a pregnancy study. The J gene is TRBJ1-1, the V gene TRBV7-2; 8 nucleotides agree with TRBD1. Sequenced material: CD4+ T cells from peripheral blood mononuclear cells, taken in the first trimester of pregnancy. CDR3 protein: CASRIPDRGDTEAFF. As DNA, the CDR3 is TGTGCCAGCAGAATCCCCGACAGGGGCGACACTGAAGCTTTCTTT.